One and the same sample provided the 13 T cell receptor beta chains below, sequenced in a study of T cell responses to AZD1222 COVID-19 vaccine. Generated by immunoSEQ multiplex PCR, the TCRdb table keeps only in-frame clones and is missing some. The repertoire holds about 150,000 clones, with around 90% as singletons. The sequencing used peripheral blood, collected on day 0 of AZD1222 vaccination. The receptors come from an adult in good health.

The DNA of the CDR3 is TGCGCCAGCAGCGATCTCCTGGGACTAGGCGTCCCCGGGGAGCTGTTTTTT. It encodes CASSDLLGLGVPGELFF. The chain links TRBV5-1 to TRBJ2-2; 8 bases match TRBD2. Trimming removed 4 bases from V and 6 bases from J; junction bases left unmatched: 14. The CDR3 is 17 amino acids. Germline-derived CDR1 and CDR2 are SGHRS and YFSETQ.

The chain recombines TRBV5-6 with TRBJ1-1; no definite D call. The length of the CDR3 is 12 residues. Germline V gene data show CDR1 as SGHDT and CDR2 as YYEEEE. Trimming took 2 bases from V and 6 from J, leaving 8 bases between them. The CDR3 DNA reads as TGTGCCAGCAGCTTTTTAACGGCTGAAGCTTTCTTT. Translating it yields CASSFLTAEAFF.

This clone was seen just once. V gene TRBV27 combines with J gene TRBJ1-1; tentative D call: TRBD1 (5 bases). The length of the CDR3 is 11 residues. Trimming took off 7 bases at V and 6 bases at J, with 9 bases between the two ends. CDR1 is MNHEY, CDR2 SMNVEV, per germline (reference sequence). CDR3 in DNA: TGTGCCAGCATTGTAGGGGCTGAAGCTTTCTTT. This encodes CASIVGAEAFF.

V is TRBV28 and J is TRBJ1-1, with D maybe TRBD1 (5 bases). The V end lost 5 bases, the J end lost 11 bases, and 12 bases lay between the germline ends. This CDR3 is built from 11 residues. Germline V gives CDR1 MDHEN, CDR2 SYDVKM. CDR3 sequence reads: CASSTGRQAFF. Written as DNA, the CDR3 is TGTGCCAGCAGTACCGGCCGACAGGCTTTCTTT.

The rearrangement links TRBV7-8 to TRBJ2-7; D is undetermined. Trimming removed 6 bases from V and 0 bases from J, with 15 bases in between. Germline CDR1 SGHVS, CDR2 FQNEAQ. This CDR3 comprises 15 residues. The CDR3 nucleotides are TGTGCCAGCAGGTCACCCGCAGGTCCCTCCTACGAGCAGTACTTC. As protein: CASRSPAGPSYEQYF.

This chain joins TRBV20-1 and TRBJ2-1; the match to TRBD2 covers 9 bases. The V gene's germline CDR1 is DFQATT and CDR2 SNEGSKA (reference sequence). The V and J ends lost 3 bases and 4 bases, in that order; junction bases with no gene match: 13. This CDR3 spans 17 amino acids. This chain's CDR3 is CSASMGSGRVRYNEQFF. The CDR3 coding sequence is TGCAGTGCTAGTATGGGTAGCGGGAGAGTTAGGTACAATGAGCAGTTCTTC.

V and J are TRBV12-5 and TRBJ2-2; 9 bases are shared with TRBD1. This CDR3 has 17 residues. J was trimmed by 1 base and V by 2 bases; bases with no gene match: 5. Looked up from germline, CDR1 is LGHNT and CDR2 is FRNRAP. The CDR3 spells CASGLMPGQGNTGELFF. CDR3 coding DNA: TGTGCTAGTGGTTTGATGCCGGGACAGGGGAACACCGGGGAGCTGTTTTTT.

The gene calls are TRBV6-5 and TRBJ1-5; D gene uncertain. Trimming cost V 9 bases and J 0 bases, with 6 bases left between them. From germline, CDR1 is MNHEY and CDR2 SVGAGI. This CDR3 has 12 residues. This CDR3 reads CARDSSNQPQHF. CDR3 bases: TGTGCCAGGGATAGTAGCAATCAGCCCCAGCATTTT.

Only one count was recorded for this clone. The V and J genes are TRBV30 and TRBJ2-7, with a possible D match to TRBD1 (5 bases). The ends were cut back, 4 bases at V and 0 bases at J, with 10 bases in the middle. This CDR3 contains 13 residues. Germline V gene lookup returns CDR1 GTSNPN and CDR2 SVGIG (reference sequence). The CDR3 DNA is TGTGCCTGGAACCACCAGGGCTCCTACGAGCAGTACTTC. Protein sequence: CAWNHQGSYEQYF.

This chain uses TRBV7-2 with TRBJ1-4, with 9 bases fitting TRBD1. CDR3 size: 15 residues. V dropped 6 bases and J dropped 8; count of bases not matched to a gene: 10. Germline V gene data show CDR1 as SGHTA and CDR2 as FQGNSA. CDR3 in amino acids: CASRSTGTGREKLFF. DNA for the CDR3: TGTGCCAGCAGATCTACCGGGACAGGGCGAGAAAAACTGTTTTTT.

The V call is TRBV29-1, the J call TRBJ2-2; tentative D call: TRBD1 (6 bases). V gave up 7 bases and J gave up 4 bases, with 16 bases separating them. The CDR3 loop spans 14 amino acids. Germline assignment: CDR1 SQVTM and CDR2 ANQGSEA. The CDR3: CSGGSGTSTGELFF. The DNA for the CDR3 is TGCAGCGGTGGGTCCGGGACATCCACCGGGGAGCTGTTTTTT.

The CDR3 sequence is CASSPAGQLNYGYTF. The CDR3, as DNA: TGTGCCAGCAGCCCGGCGGGACAGCTTAACTATGGCTACACCTTC. This chain connects TRBV5-4 to TRBJ1-2; 7 bases map to TRBD1. Germline V gene lookup returns CDR1 SGHNT and CDR2 YYREEE (reference sequence). There are 15 residues in the CDR3. The V gene end was trimmed by 4 bases and the J gene end by 1 base; junction bases not matched to a gene: 7.

The chain employs TRBV5-1 and TRBJ1-1, with no clear D. The CDR3 runs to 14 residues. In germline, CDR1 is SGHRS, CDR2 YFSETQ. V shed 0 bases and J shed 4 bases, with 10 bases lying between them. The CDR3, as DNA: TGCGCCAGCAGCTTGGATGGGTGGGCCACTGAAGCTTTCTTT. It codes for CASSLDGWATEAFF.